One sample yielded the 15 T cell receptor beta chains listed below, sequenced in a study of blood T cell repertoires in COVID-19. Profiled with immunoSEQ multiplex PCR; TCRdb holds only in-frame clones, not every one. The sample consists of fewer than 65,000 clones, 70% to 90% of them appearing once. The sequenced sample consisted of peripheral blood. The origin of the receptors is a man in his sixties with acute or convalescent COVID-19.

The rearrangement uses TRBV19 and TRBJ1-5, with D maybe TRBD1 (6 bases). The germline V and J ends were trimmed by 10 bases and 6 bases, with 16 bases remaining between them. CDR3 size: 13 residues. CDR1 is LNHDA and CDR2 is SQIVND in the germline V gene (reference sequence). CDR3 protein: CATRGGSSQPQHF. DNA for the CDR3: TGTGCCACCCGGGGGGGCAGTAGTCAGCCCCAGCATTTT.

The genes are TRBV5-1 and TRBJ2-1; perhaps TRBD2 as D (5 bases). V lost 4 bases and J 0 bases, leaving 17 bases between the germline ends. The length of the CDR3 is 17 residues. Germline-derived CDR1 and CDR2 are SGHRS and YFSETQ. The CDR3: CASSQGLGRSSYNEQFF. The CDR3 nucleotides read TGCGCCAGCAGCCAAGGACTGGGTAGAAGCTCCTACAATGAGCAGTTCTTC.

The V and J genes are TRBV6-5 and TRBJ2-3, with 11 bases lining up with TRBD2. After removal of 5 bases from V and 8 bases from J, the junction contained 6 bases not matched to a gene. The CDR3 is 14 amino acids. Per germline, CDR1 MNHEY and CDR2 SVGAGI. CDR3 in DNA: TGTGCCAGCAGTCGGGGACTAGCGGCGCGTACGCAGTATTTT. It codes for CASSRGLAARTQYF.

The rearrangement links TRBV2 to TRBJ2-7, with TRBD2 matching 7 bases. The CDR3 is made up of 13 amino acids. Germline lookup yields CDR1 SNHLY and CDR2 FYNNEI. V lost 8 bases and J lost 0; bases outside the gene matches: 4. CDR3 bases: TGTGCCAGCGGGGGGGTTTTCTCCTACGAGCAGTACTTC. It yields the protein CASGGVFSYEQYF.

The gene calls are TRBV19 and TRBJ2-1; 9 positions agree with TRBD1. This CDR3 is built from 15 residues. Looked up from germline, CDR1 is LNHDA and CDR2 is SQIVND (reference sequence). The V segment lost 5 bases and the J segment 2 bases; nucleotides outside the gene matches: 4. DNA of the CDR3: TGTGCCAGTAGTTCAACAGGGGGCGCCTACAATGAGCAGTTCTTC. This gives the protein CASSSTGGAYNEQFF.

This rearrangement joins TRBV19 to TRBJ2-2; 7 bases map to TRBD2. V lost 3 bases to trimming and J lost 2 bases; unmatched junction nucleotides: 9. This CDR3 region has 17 residues. Germline V gene data show CDR1 as LNHDA and CDR2 as SQIVND (reference sequence). The CDR3 coding sequence is TGTGCCAGTAGTATCGAGGCTAGCGGACATAACACCGGGGAGCTGTTTTTT. This codes for CASSIEASGHNTGELFF.

This chain joins TRBV6-5 and TRBJ2-5, with 8 nucleotides matching TRBD1. The CDR3 contains 13 residues. CDR1 and CDR2 from the germline V gene are MNHEY and SVGAGI. J gave up 4 bases and V 6 bases, and 4 bases lay outside the gene matches. DNA for the CDR3: TGTGCCAGCAGCCTAACAGGGGGAGAGACCCAGTACTTC. It encodes CASSLTGGETQYF.

The chain uses TRBV2 and TRBJ2-2, with D hard to call. Trimming took off 2 bases at V and 4 bases at J, with 5 bases between the two ends. The CDR3 totals 13 residues. Germline V gene sequence: CDR1 SNHLY, CDR2 FYNNEI. Here the CDR3 DNA reads TGTGCCAGCAGTGAATCGTCCACCGGGGAGCTGTTTTTT. Translation: CASSESSTGELFF.

The chain recombines TRBV13 with TRBJ2-2; 8 bases fit TRBD1. From germline, CDR1 is PRHDT and CDR2 FYEKMQ (reference sequence). The CDR3 sequence is 16 residues long. Unmatched junction bases numbered 11, after V lost 5 bases and J lost 6 bases. The CDR3 sequence is CASSTDGRGLAGELFF. In DNA form, the CDR3 reads TGTGCCAGCAGCACTGACGGCAGGGGGCTTGCCGGGGAGCTGTTTTTT. Variable domain in full (rest from reference TRBV13 and TRBJ2-2): AAGVIQSPRHLIKEKRETATLKCYPIPRHDTVYWYQQGPGQDPQFLISFYEKMQSDKGSIPDRFSAQQFSDYHSELNMSSLELGDSALYFCASSTDGRGLAGELFFGEGSRLTVL.

This clone was picked up one time. The chain links TRBV27 to TRBJ1-2; D may be TRBD1 (6 bases). The ends were cut back, 2 bases at V and 4 bases at J, with 14 bases in the middle. The CDR3 is made up of 15 amino acids. The germline V gene has CDR1 MNHEY and CDR2 SMNVEV (reference sequence). The CDR3 protein is CASSLTQGGGYGYTF. CDR3 DNA sequence: TGTGCCAGCAGTTTAACCCAGGGAGGGGGCTATGGCTACACCTTC.

This clone was recorded only once. The rearrangement links TRBV3-1 (or the pseudogene TRBV3-2) to TRBJ2-3, with 13 bases aligning to TRBD2. V was pared by 0 bases and J by 3 bases, with 6 bases of the junction left unmatched. The length of the CDR3 is 18 residues. From germline, CDR1 is LGHDT and CDR2 YNNKEL (reference sequence). CDR3 amino acids: CASSQDLLAGGLTDTQYF. The CDR3 DNA follows: TGTGCCAGCAGCCAAGATTTACTAGCGGGGGGGCTGACAGATACGCAGTATTTT.

The genes are TRBV5-1 and TRBJ2-5; D gene uncertain. V gave up 3 bases and J gave up 0 bases, with 3 bases separating them. The CDR3 is 12 residues long. CDR1 is SGHRS and CDR2 is YFSETQ in the germline V gene. The CDR3 coding sequence is TGCGCCAGCAGCTCTTACCAAGAGACCCAGTACTTC. This codes for CASSSYQETQYF.

The chain combines TRBV10-3 with TRBJ2-1, with a possible D match to TRBD1 (5 bases). Germline V gene sequence: CDR1 ENHRY, CDR2 SYGVKD. V was pared by 6 bases and J by 5 bases, with 11 bases between. CDR3 size: 13 residues. The CDR3 is CAIRTDGNNEQFF. The CDR3 bases are TGTGCCATCAGGACAGACGGAAACAATGAGCAGTTCTTC.

This chain uses TRBV12-3 or TRBV12-4 with TRBJ1-1; D is perhaps TRBD1 (6 bases). Trimming pared 5 bases from V and 5 bases from J, leaving 9 bases between. The CDR3 length is 12 residues. CDR3 sequence: CASSPGVTEAFF. As DNA, the CDR3 is TGTGCCAGCAGTCCAGGGGTAACTGAAGCTTTCTTT.

This chain connects TRBV10-3 to TRBJ2-5, with TRBD2 matching over 10 bases. V shed 6 bases, J shed 1 base, and the junction held 2 bases outside the gene matches. The CDR3 spans 14 residues. Germline V lookup: CDR1 ENHRY, CDR2 SYGVKD. The CDR3, as DNA: TGTGCCATCAGGCCTAGCGGGGGCCAAGAGACCCAGTACTTC. This codes for CAIRPSGGQETQYF.